This TCR beta chain was identified during a study of blood T cell repertoires in COVID-19. For the study at large: Some COVID-19 samples were acute and others convalescent; all came from the United States, Italy and Spain. Nucleic acid was either cDNA or gDNA, and it came from T cells, B-cell-depleted T cells, or PBMCs.

Trimming stripped 7 bases from V and 1 base from J, with 17 bases between. The CDR3 covers 15 residues. Per the germline V gene, CDR1 is SGHAT and CDR2 is FQNNGV. In the original analysis: Amplification from reference gene primers served as the basis for estimated nucleated cell counts. TCRdb keeps only in-frame clones here, not all; method: immunoSEQ multiplex PCR. Clone size and the V and J calls come from that table; the DNA yielded D and trimming. In the table there are about 58,000 clones, roughly 92% of which are singletons. Material: peripheral blood. The V gene is TRBV11-2, the J gene TRBJ2-7; TRBD1 might be the D (5 bases). This sequence originates from a man aged 50 to 59 with active COVID-19. The CDR3 loop reads CASNLVPQGSYEQYF. In DNA form, the CDR3 reads TGTGCCAGCAACCTTGTCCCCCAGGGTTCCTACGAGCAGTACTTC.